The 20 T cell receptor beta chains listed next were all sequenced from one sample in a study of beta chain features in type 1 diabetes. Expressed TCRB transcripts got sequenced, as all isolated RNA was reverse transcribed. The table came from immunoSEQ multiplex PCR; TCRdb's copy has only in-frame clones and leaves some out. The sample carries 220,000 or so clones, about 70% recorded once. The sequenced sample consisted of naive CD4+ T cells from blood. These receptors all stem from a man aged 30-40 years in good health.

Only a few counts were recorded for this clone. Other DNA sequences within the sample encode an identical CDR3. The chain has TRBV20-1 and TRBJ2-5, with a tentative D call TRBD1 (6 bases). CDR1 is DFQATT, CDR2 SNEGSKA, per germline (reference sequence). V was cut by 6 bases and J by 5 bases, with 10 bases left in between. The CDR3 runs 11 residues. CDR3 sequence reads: CSANRVETQYF. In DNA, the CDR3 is TGCAGTGCGAACAGGGTGGAGACCCAGTACTTC.

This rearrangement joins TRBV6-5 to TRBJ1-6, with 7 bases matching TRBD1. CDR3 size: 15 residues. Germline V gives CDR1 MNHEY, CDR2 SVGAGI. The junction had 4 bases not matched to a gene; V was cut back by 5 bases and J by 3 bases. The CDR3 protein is CASSPGTVYNSPLHF. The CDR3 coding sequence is TGTGCCAGCAGTCCCGGGACAGTCTATAATTCACCCCTCCACTTT.

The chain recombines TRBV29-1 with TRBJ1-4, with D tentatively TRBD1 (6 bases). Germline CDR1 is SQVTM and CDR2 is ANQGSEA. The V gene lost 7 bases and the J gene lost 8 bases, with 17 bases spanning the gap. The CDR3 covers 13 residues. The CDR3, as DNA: TGCAGCGGTGCCGGGCCTAGGGGGGAAAAACTGTTTTTT. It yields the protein CSGAGPRGEKLFF.

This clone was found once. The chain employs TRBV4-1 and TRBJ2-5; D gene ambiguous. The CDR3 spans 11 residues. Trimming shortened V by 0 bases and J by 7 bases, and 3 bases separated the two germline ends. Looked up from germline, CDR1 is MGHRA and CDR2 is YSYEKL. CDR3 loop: CASSQDGTQYF. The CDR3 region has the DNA TGCGCCAGCAGCCAAGATGGGACCCAGTACTTC.

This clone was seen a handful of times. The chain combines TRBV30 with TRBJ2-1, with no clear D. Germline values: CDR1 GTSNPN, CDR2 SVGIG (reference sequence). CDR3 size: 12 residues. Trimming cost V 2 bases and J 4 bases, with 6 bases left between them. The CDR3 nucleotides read TGTGCCTGGAGTCCGGGTTACAATGAGCAGTTCTTC. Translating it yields CAWSPGYNEQFF.

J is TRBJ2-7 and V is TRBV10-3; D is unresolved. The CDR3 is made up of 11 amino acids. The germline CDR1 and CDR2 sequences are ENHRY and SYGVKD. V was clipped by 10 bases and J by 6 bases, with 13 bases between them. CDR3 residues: CATSELVEQYF. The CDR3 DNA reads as TGTGCCACCTCGGAGCTGGTCGAGCAGTACTTC.

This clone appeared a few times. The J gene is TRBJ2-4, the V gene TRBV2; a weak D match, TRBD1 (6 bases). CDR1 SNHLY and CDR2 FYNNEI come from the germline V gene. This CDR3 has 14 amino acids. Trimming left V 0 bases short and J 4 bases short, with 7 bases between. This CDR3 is CASSEAGQKNIQYF. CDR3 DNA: TGTGCCAGCAGTGAAGCTGGACAGAAAAACATTCAGTACTTC.

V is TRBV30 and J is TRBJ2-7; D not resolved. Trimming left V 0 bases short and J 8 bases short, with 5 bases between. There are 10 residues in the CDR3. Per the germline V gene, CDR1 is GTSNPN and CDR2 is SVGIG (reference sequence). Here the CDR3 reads CAWSVSKQYF. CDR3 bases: TGTGCCTGGAGTGTTAGTAAGCAGTACTTC.

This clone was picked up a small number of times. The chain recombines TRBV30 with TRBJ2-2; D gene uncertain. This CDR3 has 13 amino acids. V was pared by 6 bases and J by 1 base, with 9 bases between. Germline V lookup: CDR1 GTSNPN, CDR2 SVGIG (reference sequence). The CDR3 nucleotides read TGTGCCTGTGGCGCCCGGAACACCGGGGAGCTGTTTTTT. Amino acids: CACGARNTGELFF.

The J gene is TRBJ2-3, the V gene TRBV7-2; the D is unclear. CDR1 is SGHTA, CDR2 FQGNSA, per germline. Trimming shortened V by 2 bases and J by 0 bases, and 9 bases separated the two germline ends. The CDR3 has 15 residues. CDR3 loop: CASSLLGTSTDTQYF. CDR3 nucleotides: TGTGCCAGCAGCTTACTGGGTACTAGCACAGATACGCAGTATTTT.

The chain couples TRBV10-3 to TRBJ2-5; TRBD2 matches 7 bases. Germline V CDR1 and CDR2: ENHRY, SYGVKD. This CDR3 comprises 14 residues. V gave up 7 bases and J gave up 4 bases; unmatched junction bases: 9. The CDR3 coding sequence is TGTGCCATCAAGGGCGAGCGGGAAAGAGAGACCCAGTACTTC. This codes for CAIKGERERETQYF.

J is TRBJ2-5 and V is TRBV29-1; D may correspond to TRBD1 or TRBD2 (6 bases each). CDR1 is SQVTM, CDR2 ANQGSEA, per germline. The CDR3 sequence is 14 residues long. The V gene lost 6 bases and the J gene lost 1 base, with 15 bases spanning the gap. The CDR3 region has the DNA TGCAGCGTAGGGGGGCGGCTCGTCCAAGAGACCCAGTACTTC. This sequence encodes CSVGGRLVQETQYF. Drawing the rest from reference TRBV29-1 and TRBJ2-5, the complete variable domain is SAVISQKPSRDICQRGTSLTIQCQVDSQVTMMFWYRQQPGQSLTLIATANQGSEATYESGFVIDKFPISRPNLTFSTLTVSNMSPEDSSIYLCSVGGRLVQETQYFGPGTRLLVL.

The CDR3 loop reads CSVAVAGGPTDTQYF. The CDR3 DNA is TGCAGCGTTGCTGTTGCGGGGGGGCCGACAGATACGCAGTATTTT. The chain combines TRBV29-1 with TRBJ2-3; 9 bases agree with TRBD2. The junction had 8 bases not matched to a gene; V was cut back by 4 bases and J by 3 bases. Germline assignment: CDR1 SQVTM and CDR2 ANQGSEA. The CDR3 is 15 residues long.

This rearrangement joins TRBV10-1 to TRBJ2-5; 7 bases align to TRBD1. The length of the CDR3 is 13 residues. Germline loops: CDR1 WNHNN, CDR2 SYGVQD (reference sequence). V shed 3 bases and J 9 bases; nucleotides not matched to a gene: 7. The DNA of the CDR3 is TGCGCCAGCAGTGATGCCAACAGGGGCCCCCAGTACTTC. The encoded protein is CASSDANRGPQYF.

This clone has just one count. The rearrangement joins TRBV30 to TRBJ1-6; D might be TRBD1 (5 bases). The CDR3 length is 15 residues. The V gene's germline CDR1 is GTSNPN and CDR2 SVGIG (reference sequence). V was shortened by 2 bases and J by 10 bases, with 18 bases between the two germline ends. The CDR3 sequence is CAWSSYRVSGSPLHF. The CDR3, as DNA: TGTGCCTGGAGTAGCTATCGGGTTTCAGGGTCACCCCTCCACTTT. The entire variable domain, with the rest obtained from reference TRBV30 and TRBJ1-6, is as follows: SQTIHQWPATLVQPVGSPLSLECTVEGTSNPNLYWYRQAAGRGLQLLFYSVGIGQISSEVPQNLSASRPQDRQFILSSKKLLLSDSGFYLCAWSSYRVSGSPLHFGNGTRLTVT.

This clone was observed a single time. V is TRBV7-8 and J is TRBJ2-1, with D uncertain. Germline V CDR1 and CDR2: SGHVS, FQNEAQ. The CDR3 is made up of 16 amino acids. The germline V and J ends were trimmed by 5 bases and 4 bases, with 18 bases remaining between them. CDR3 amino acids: CASSPFNKVTYNEQFF. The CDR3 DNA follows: TGTGCCAGCAGCCCCTTTAACAAGGTTACTTACAATGAGCAGTTCTTC.

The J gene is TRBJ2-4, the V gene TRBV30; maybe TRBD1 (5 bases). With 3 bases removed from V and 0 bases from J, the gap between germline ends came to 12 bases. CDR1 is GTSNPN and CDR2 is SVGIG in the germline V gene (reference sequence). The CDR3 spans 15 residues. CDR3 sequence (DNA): TGTGCCTGGAGCCTCCGACAGATAGCCAAAAACATTCAGTACTTC. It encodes CAWSLRQIAKNIQYF.

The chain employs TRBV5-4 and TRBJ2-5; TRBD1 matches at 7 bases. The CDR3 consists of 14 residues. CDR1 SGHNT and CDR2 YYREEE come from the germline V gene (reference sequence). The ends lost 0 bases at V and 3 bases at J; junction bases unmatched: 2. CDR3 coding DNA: TGTGCCAGCAGCTTGGGGGACAGCAAAGAGACCCAGTACTTC. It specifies CASSLGDSKETQYF.

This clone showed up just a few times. CDR3 sequence reads: CASSRLLDTTYEQYF. The CDR3, as DNA: TGCGCCAGCAGCCGGCTTTTGGATACTACCTACGAGCAGTACTTC. The chain links TRBV4-3 to TRBJ2-7; unclear D gene. There are 15 residues in the CDR3. The germline gives CDR1 LGHNA, CDR2 YSLEER. Trimming removed 4 bases from V and 2 bases from J, with 15 bases in between.

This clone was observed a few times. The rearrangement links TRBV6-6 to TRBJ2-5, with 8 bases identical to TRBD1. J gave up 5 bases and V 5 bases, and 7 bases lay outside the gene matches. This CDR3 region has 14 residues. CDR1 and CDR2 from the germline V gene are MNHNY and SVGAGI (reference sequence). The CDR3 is CASSTRQGSETQYF. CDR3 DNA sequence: TGTGCCAGCAGTACTAGACAGGGGAGTGAGACCCAGTACTTC.